This T cell receptor beta chain is drawn from a study of T cell responses to AZD1222 COVID-19 vaccine. Looked up from germline, CDR1 is SNHLY and CDR2 is FYNNEI. The V and J ends lost 5 bases and 2 bases respectively, with 15 bases between them. The CDR3 contains 15 residues. The protocol was immunoSEQ multiplex PCR, while the TCRdb copy is restricted to in-frame clones and leaves out a portion. Of approximately 150,000 clones in the sample, about 91% were seen once. On this clone: Distinct nucleotide sequences in the sample also encode this CDR3.

The specimen comprised peripheral blood, sampled 28 days after the second AZD1222 dose. The chain couples TRBV2 to TRBJ1-2, with D hard to call. This clonotype was sampled from an adult who received the AZD1222 COVID-19 vaccine. The CDR3 DNA is TGTGCCAGCAGTTTGATAAGGCAGCAAAACTATGGCTACACCTTC. It encodes CASSLIRQQNYGYTF.